This is a list of T cell receptor beta chains from one sample in a study of immune reconstitution after stem cell transplant in scleroderma. TCRdb used MiXCR to reprocess the RT-PCR reads, holding one entry per CDR3 protein. This table holds around 1,500 distinct CDR3 sequences, approximately 14% found once. This material was collected before or after autologous hematopoietic stem cell transplantation (not recorded which). These receptors were collected from a female donor with systemic sclerosis. Each CDR3 is given with its conserved first and last residue. D genes are given only for firm matches. Some rows mark clone size as missing; the rest say once, few, many or name a class of expanded clone.

j_call	v_call	clone_size	d_call	cdr3_aa	cdr3_nt
TRBJ2-7	TRBV14	medium-sized	NA	CASSPPDVAAYEQYF	TGTGCCAGCAGCCCCCCCGATGTGGCGGCCTACGAGCAGTACTTC
TRBJ2-1	TRBV20-1	few	TRBD1	CSAGSPGQGRNEQFF	TGCAGTGCTGGATCGCCGGGACAGGGCCGAAATGAGCAGTTCTTC
TRBJ2-7	TRBV6-2/TRBV6-3	few	NA	CASSDSYEQYF	TGTGCCAGCAGTGACTCCTACGAGCAGTACTTC
TRBJ2-2	TRBV29-1	NA	NA	CSVGRGTGELFF	TGCAGCGTTGGGAGGGGCACCGGGGAGCTGTTTTTT
TRBJ2-1	TRBV5-5	medium-sized	TRBD1	CASSLLGQGFSEQFF	TGTGCCAGCAGCCTTCTGGGACAGGGGTTTAGTGAGCAGTTCTTC
TRBJ1-4	TRBV7-2	medium-sized	NA	CASSFGGPNEKLFF	TGTGCCAGCAGCTTCGGGGGCCCGAATGAAAAACTGTTTTTT
TRBJ1-3	TRBV11-2	few	NA	CASSSSSNGFPGNTIYF	TGTGCCAGCAGCTCCTCTAGTAATGGCTTCCCTGGAAACACCATATATTTT
TRBJ2-7	TRBV6-2/TRBV6-3	NA	TRBD2	CASSQLAGDLYEQYF	TGTGCCAGCAGCCAACTAGCGGGGGACCTATACGAGCAGTACTTC
TRBJ2-1	TRBV4-3	NA	NA	CASSQKGGAFGPGYNEQFF	TGCGCCAGCAGCCAAAAAGGAGGAGCTTTTGGGCCCGGCTACAATGAGCAGTTCTTC
TRBJ2-3	TRBV7-2	NA	TRBD1	CASSVRDRGYLREVAADTQYF	TGTGCCAGCAGCGTCCGGGACAGGGGTTATTTGCGGGAAGTGGCGGCAGATACGCAGTATTTT
TRBJ2-7	TRBV6-5	medium-sized	NA	CASSYGGKIEQYF	TGTGCCAGCAGTTATGGGGGGAAGATAGAGCAGTACTTC
TRBJ1-2	TRBV20-1	medium-sized	TRBD1	CSALGQGLYGYTF	TGCAGTGCCCTGGGACAGGGACTTTATGGCTACACCTTC
TRBJ2-7	TRBV27	large	NA	CASSSTAAGEQYF	TGTGCCAGCAGTTCCACAGCCGCGGGCGAGCAGTACTTC
TRBJ1-1	TRBV20-1	NA	NA	CSARDGQTTEAFF	TGCAGTGCTAGAGATGGGCAGACCACTGAAGCTTTCTTT
TRBJ2-7	TRBV6-2/TRBV6-3	NA	TRBD1	CASSNRDRGFYEQYF	TGTGCCAGCAGTAACCGGGACAGGGGTTTCTACGAGCAGTACTTC
TRBJ1-5	TRBV14	NA	NA	CASSQGSGAGQPQHF	TGTGCCAGCAGCCAAGGATCGGGGGCAGGTCAGCCCCAGCATTTT
TRBJ2-7	TRBV28	few	TRBD2	CASRGLGSYEQYF	TGTGCCAGTAGGGGACTAGGATCCTACGAGCAGTACTTC
TRBJ2-3	TRBV21-1	medium-sized	NA	CASSKARGPRLMDTQYF	TGTGCCAGCAGCAAAGCGCGGGGGCCCCGTCTCATGGATACGCAGTATTTT
TRBJ1-1	TRBV4-2	NA	NA	CASSQGADAGWTRAFF	TGTGCCAGCAGCCAGGGGGCAGACGCTGGCTGGACGCGAGCTTTCTTT
TRBJ2-3	TRBV20-1	NA	TRBD1	CSVRGHADTQYF	TGCAGTGTAAGGGGGCACGCAGATACGCAGTATTTT
TRBJ1-1	TRBV20-1	NA	TRBD1	CRATGGETEAFF	TGCAGGGCAACAGGGGGGGAGACTGAAGCTTTCTTT
TRBJ2-7	TRBV7-3	NA	NA	CASSPGRGSYEQYF	TGTGCCAGCAGCCCCGGACGGGGCTCCTACGAGCAGTACTTC
TRBJ2-7	TRBV7-6	medium-sized	TRBD1	CASSPYGTGIYEQYF	TGTGCCAGCAGCCCGTACGGGACAGGGATCTACGAGCAGTACTTC
TRBJ2-1	TRBV19	few	TRBD1	CASSYSGTGFTDEQFF	TGTGCCAGTAGTTATTCCGGGACAGGGTTTACTGATGAGCAGTTCTTC
TRBJ2-1	TRBV11-2	medium-sized	NA	CASSHLASSYNEQFF	TGTGCCAGCAGCCACCTAGCGAGCTCCTACAATGAGCAGTTCTTC
TRBJ2-3	TRBV7-2	NA	TRBD1	CASSRDRTYTDTQYF	TGTGCCAGCAGCAGGGACAGGACCTACACAGATACGCAGTATTTT
TRBJ2-1	TRBV5-5	medium-sized	NA	CASRGRGGEQFF	TGTGCCAGCAGGGGGAGAGGCGGTGAGCAGTTCTTC
TRBJ1-2	TRBV14	NA	TRBD1	CASSPTDRGAYGYTF	TGTGCCAGCAGCCCGACCGACAGGGGAGCATATGGCTACACCTTC
TRBJ2-2	TRBV7-8	NA	NA	CANSGREFGELFF	TGTGCCAACAGCGGAAGGGAGTTCGGGGAGCTGTTTTTT
TRBJ2-2	TRBV7-3	medium-sized	TRBD2	CASSPPNSGGNTGELFF	TGTGCCAGCAGCCCTCCGAATAGCGGGGGGAACACCGGGGAGCTGTTTTTT
TRBJ1-2	TRBV7-6	medium-sized	NA	CASSSNQGGGYTF	TGTGCCAGCAGCTCCAACCAGGGAGGTGGCTACACCTTC
TRBJ2-4	TRBV7-2	NA	NA	CASSLVLGDKNIQYF	TGTGCCAGCAGCTTAGTTTTGGGTGACAAAAACATTCAGTACTTC
TRBJ1-2	TRBV4-3	NA	NA	CASSHDNRVGDYGYTF	TGCGCCAGCAGCCACGACAACCGGGTCGGCGACTATGGCTACACCTTC
TRBJ2-5	TRBV9	few	TRBD1	CAGSGTGAPETQYF	TGTGCCGGCAGCGGGACAGGGGCGCCAGAGACCCAGTACTTC
TRBJ2-1	TRBV2	NA	NA	CASSAGSSSYNEQFF	TGTGCCAGCAGTGCGGGGTCTAGCTCCTACAATGAGCAGTTCTTC
TRBJ2-5	TRBV28	NA	TRBD1	CASSFRGTGKETQYF	TGTGCCAGCAGTTTCCGAGGGACAGGAAAAGAGACCCAGTACTTC
TRBJ2-7	TRBV20-1	NA	NA	CSARPLYEQYF	TGCAGTGCGAGACCGCTTTACGAGCAGTACTTC
TRBJ2-6	TRBV2	few	TRBD1	CASSEIRDSLSGANVLTF	TGTGCCAGCAGTGAAATCCGGGACAGCCTCTCTGGGGCCAACGTCCTGACTTTC
TRBJ2-1	TRBV7-9	NA	TRBD2	CASSPPTSGLANEQFF	TGTGCCAGCAGCCCCCCGACTAGCGGGCTAGCAAATGAGCAGTTCTTC
TRBJ1-5	TRBV7-2	NA	TRBD1	CASTETGVNQPQHF	TGTGCCAGCACCGAAACAGGGGTCAATCAGCCCCAGCATTTT
TRBJ2-1	TRBV10-1	few	NA	CASSESRVNEQFF	TGCGCCAGCAGTGAGTCAAGGGTAAATGAGCAGTTCTTC
TRBJ1-1	TRBV29-1	NA	NA	CSVRRNTEAFF	TGCAGCGTCCGCAGGAACACTGAAGCTTTCTTT
TRBJ1-6	TRBV7-3	NA	NA	CASSAESDSRRAPLHF	TGTGCCAGCAGTGCGGAAAGTGACAGCCGCCGGGCGCCCCTCCACTTT
TRBJ1-5	TRBV29-1	NA	NA	CSVAQGNQPQHF	TGCAGCGTTGCCCAGGGGAATCAGCCCCAGCATTTT
TRBJ1-1	TRBV6-2/TRBV6-3	medium-sized	NA	CATTWSTEAFF	TGTGCCACCACTTGGAGCACTGAAGCTTTCTTT
TRBJ2-3	TRBV7-2	NA	NA	CASSGSYTDTQYF	TGTGCCAGCAGCGGAAGCTACACAGATACGCAGTATTTT
TRBJ1-1	TRBV28	medium-sized	NA	CASSSWYTEAFF	TGTGCCAGCAGCTCATGGTACACTGAAGCTTTCTTT
TRBJ2-7	TRBV27	medium-sized	NA	CASSLSSGTYEQYF	TGTGCCAGCAGTTTATCCTCCGGCACCTACGAGCAGTACTTC
TRBJ2-1	TRBV28	NA	TRBD2	CASSFPIGLAGLSSYNEQFF	TGTGCCAGCAGTTTCCCTATAGGACTAGCGGGGTTAAGCTCCTACAATGAGCAGTTCTTC
TRBJ1-2	TRBV15	NA	TRBD1	CATSGQGANYGYTF	TGTGCCACCAGCGGACAGGGGGCTAACTATGGCTACACCTTC
TRBJ2-3	TRBV6-2/TRBV6-3	NA	TRBD1	CASSRDRGAKFTDTQYF	TGTGCCAGCAGCCGGGACAGGGGCGCAAAGTTCACAGATACGCAGTATTTT
TRBJ2-5	TRBV29-1	NA	NA	CSVSPMDSQETQYF	TGCAGCGTTAGCCCGATGGACAGCCAAGAGACCCAGTACTTC
TRBJ2-5	TRBV12-3/TRBV12-4	NA	TRBD1	CASSVDREETQYF	TGTGCCAGCAGTGTGGACAGGGAAGAGACCCAGTACTTC
TRBJ1-3	TRBV5-1	NA	NA	CASSLNGRPEDTIYF	TGCGCCAGCAGCTTGAACGGACGACCAGAGGACACCATATATTTT
TRBJ2-3	TRBV28	few	NA	CASSSSSFYTDTQYF	TGTGCCAGCAGCTCCTCATCCTTTTATACAGATACGCAGTATTTT
TRBJ2-5	TRBV7-9	NA	NA	CASRERETQYF	TGTGCCAGCAGGGAGCGAGAGACCCAGTACTTC